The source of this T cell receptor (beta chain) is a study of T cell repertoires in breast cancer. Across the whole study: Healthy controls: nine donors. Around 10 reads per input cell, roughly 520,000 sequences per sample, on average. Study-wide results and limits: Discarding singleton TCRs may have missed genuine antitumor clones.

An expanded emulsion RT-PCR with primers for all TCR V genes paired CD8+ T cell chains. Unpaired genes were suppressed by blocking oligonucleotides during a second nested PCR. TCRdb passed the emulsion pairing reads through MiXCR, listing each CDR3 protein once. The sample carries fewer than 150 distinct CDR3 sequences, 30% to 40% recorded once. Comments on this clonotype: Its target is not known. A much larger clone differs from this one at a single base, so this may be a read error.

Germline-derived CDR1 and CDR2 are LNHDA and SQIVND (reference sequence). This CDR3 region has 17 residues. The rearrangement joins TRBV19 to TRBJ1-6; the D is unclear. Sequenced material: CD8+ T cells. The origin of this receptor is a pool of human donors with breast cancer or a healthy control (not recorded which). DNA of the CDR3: TGTGCCAGTAGTATGGATGTCGTGAGCTCCTATAATTCACCCCTCCCCTTT. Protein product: CASSMDVVSSYNSPLPF.